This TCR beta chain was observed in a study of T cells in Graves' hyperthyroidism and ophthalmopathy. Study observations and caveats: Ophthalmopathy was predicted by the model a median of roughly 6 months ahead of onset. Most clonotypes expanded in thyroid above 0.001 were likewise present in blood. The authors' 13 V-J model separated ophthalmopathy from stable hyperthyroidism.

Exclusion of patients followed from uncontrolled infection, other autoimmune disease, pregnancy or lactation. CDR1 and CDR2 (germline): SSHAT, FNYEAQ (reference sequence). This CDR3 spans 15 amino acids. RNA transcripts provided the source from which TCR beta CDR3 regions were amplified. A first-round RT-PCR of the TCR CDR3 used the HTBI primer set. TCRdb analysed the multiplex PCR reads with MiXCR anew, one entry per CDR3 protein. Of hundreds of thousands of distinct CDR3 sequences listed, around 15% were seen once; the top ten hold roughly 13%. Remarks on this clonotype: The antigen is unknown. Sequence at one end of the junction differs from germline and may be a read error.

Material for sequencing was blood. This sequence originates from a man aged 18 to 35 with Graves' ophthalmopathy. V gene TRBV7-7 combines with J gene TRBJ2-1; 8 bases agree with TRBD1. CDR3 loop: CASSTSGGLYNEQFF. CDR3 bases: TGTGCTAGCAGTACCTCAGGGGGCCTCTACAATGAGCAGTTCTTC.